This entry lists 12 T cell receptor beta chains sequenced from one sample in a study of blood T cells in healthy people across ages. A second 7 to 11 cycle PCR used barcoded and J-beta primers. TCRdb re-analysed the 5' RACE reads in MiXCR, keeping a single row per CDR3 protein. The sample lists under 950,000 distinct CDR3 sequences, about 20% occurring once. Input material: blood. The receptor set was obtained from a man aged 70 or older in good health.

On this clonotype itself: One junction end disagrees with the germline gene, perhaps due to a read error. V is TRBV12-3 or TRBV12-4 and J is TRBJ1-6, with 8 bases fitting TRBD1. The CDR3 contains 14 residues. CDR3: CAGRTDRANSPLHF. CDR3 coding DNA: TGTGCCGGCAGAACGGACAGGGCTAATTCACCCCTCCACTTT.

The chain's CDR3 is CASSQGLDGQPQHF. In DNA, the CDR3 is TGCGCCAGCAGCCAAGGCTTGGACGGACAGCCCCAGCATTTT. This rearrangement joins TRBV4-1 to TRBJ1-5, with no clear D. V was cut by 1 base and J by 7 bases, with 11 bases left in between. The CDR3 consists of 14 residues. Per the germline V gene, CDR1 is MGHRA and CDR2 is YSYEKL.

The rearrangement uses TRBV12-3 or TRBV12-4 and TRBJ1-1; maybe TRBD1 (5 bases). Deletions cut 3 bases from V and 0 bases from J, with 11 bases between. The CDR3 spans 15 residues. CDR3 DNA sequence: TGTGCCAGCAGTTTCCGCCGGGGGATGAACACTGAAGCTTTCTTT. It specifies CASSFRRGMNTEAFF.

This clonotype was counted only a few times. This sequence joins TRBV15 and TRBJ2-5; D uncertain. Gene TRBJ2-7 matches the end of the DNA better, so the J call may be wrong. The CDR3 contains 14 residues. Germline V gene lookup returns CDR1 LNHNV and CDR2 YYDKDF (reference sequence). CDR3 in DNA: TGTGCCACCAGCAGAGATTTGCTAGCCTACGAGCAGTACGTC. Translating it yields CATSRDLLAYEQYV.

Points on this clonotype: At one end, the junction sequence differs from germline, possibly due to a read error. This rearrangement joins TRBV12-3 or TRBV12-4 to TRBJ2-7; D may match TRBD1 or TRBD2 (5 bases each). The CDR3 loop spans 15 amino acids. CDR3 nucleotide sequence: TGTGCCAGCAGTTCCCTTCGACAGACTACCTACGAGCCGTACTTC. It is translated as CASSSLRQTTYEPYF.

In this sample, this clonotype turned up many times. CDR3 protein: CSVDGAGVSETQYF. The CDR3 bases are TGCAGCGTTGACGGAGCGGGAGTAAGTGAGACCCAGTACTTC. J is TRBJ2-5 and V is TRBV29-1; TRBD2 matches at 8 bases. The germline CDR1 and CDR2 sequences are SQVTM and ANQGSEA. The CDR3 covers 14 residues. The J segment lost 5 bases and the V segment lost 3 bases, leaving 8 bases of the junction unmatched.

The chain links TRBV7-9 to TRBJ1-5; D is unresolved. The length of the CDR3 is 16 residues. V lost 5 bases and J lost 5, with 19 bases in between. The V gene's germline CDR1 is SEHNR and CDR2 FQNEAQ (reference sequence). The CDR3 region is CASSPTGNLPDQPQHF. The CDR3, as DNA: TGTGCCAGCAGCCCCACCGGAAACCTACCCGATCAGCCCCAGCATTTT.

V gene TRBV5-1 combines with J gene TRBJ2-3; D is unresolved. Germline V lookup: CDR1 SGHRS, CDR2 YFSETQ. The CDR3 has 13 residues. Trimming cost V 5 bases and J 3 bases, with 10 bases left between them. In DNA, the CDR3 is TGCGCCAGCAGGCGAAACCCGACAGATACGCAGTATTTT. Protein sequence: CASRRNPTDTQYF.

Ten or more counts support this clonotype. This CDR3 is CASSGRTSGEQFF. The CDR3 DNA sequence: TGTGCCAGCAGCGGACGGACTAGCGGAGAGCAGTTCTTC. The chain carries TRBV7-2 and TRBJ2-1, with TRBD2 matching 10 bases. V shed 5 bases and J 10 bases; nucleotides not matched to a gene: 5. Germline loops: CDR1 SGHTA, CDR2 FQGNSA. The length of the CDR3 is 13 residues.

J is TRBJ1-1 and V is TRBV12-3 or TRBV12-4; TRBD1 might be the D (6 bases). Deletions cut 6 bases from V and 0 bases from J, with 17 bases between. This CDR3 has 16 residues. The CDR3 reads CASSPRGDGLNTEAFF. DNA for the CDR3: TGTGCCAGCAGCCCGAGGGGGGACGGCTTGAACACTGAAGCTTTCTTT.

The chain recombines TRBV20-1 with TRBJ1-2, with no clear D. CDR3 size: 11 residues. Trimming cost V 3 bases and J 5 bases, with 7 bases left between them. Germline CDR1 DFQATT, CDR2 SNEGSKA (reference sequence). This CDR3 reads CSASHTYGYTF. The CDR3, as DNA: TGCAGTGCTAGTCACACATATGGCTACACCTTC.

This rearrangement joins TRBV21-1 to TRBJ2-7; whether TRBD2, the table's D call, matches the DNA was not checked. TRBV21-1 is a recognized pseudogene. The CDR3 totals 19 residues. CDR3 bases: TGTGTCAGCAAAGAGGGGACTAGCGGGAGTTTGCCTTTGGGATACGAGCAGTGCGTC. Protein product: CVSKEGTSGSLPLGYEQCV.